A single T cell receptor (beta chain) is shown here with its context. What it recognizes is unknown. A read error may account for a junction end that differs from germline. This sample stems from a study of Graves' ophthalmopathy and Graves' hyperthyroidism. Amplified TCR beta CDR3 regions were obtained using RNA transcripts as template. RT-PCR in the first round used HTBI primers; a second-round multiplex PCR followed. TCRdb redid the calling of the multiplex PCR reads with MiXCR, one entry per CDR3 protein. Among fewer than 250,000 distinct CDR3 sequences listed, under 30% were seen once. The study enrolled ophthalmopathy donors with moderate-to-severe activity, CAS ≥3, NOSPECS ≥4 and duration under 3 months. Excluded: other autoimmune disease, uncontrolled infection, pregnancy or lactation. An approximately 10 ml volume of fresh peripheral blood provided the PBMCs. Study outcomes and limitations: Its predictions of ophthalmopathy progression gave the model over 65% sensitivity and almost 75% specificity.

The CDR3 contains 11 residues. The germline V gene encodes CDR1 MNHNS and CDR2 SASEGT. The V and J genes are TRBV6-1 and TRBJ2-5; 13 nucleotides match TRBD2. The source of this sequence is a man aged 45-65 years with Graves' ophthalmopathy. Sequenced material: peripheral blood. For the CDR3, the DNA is TGTGCCAGCAGAGGACTAGCGGGAGAGAGCTTC. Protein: CASRGLAGESF.